The 18 T cell receptor beta chains reported below all come from one sample, sequenced in a study of blood T cell repertoires in COVID-19. The data were produced by immunoSEQ multiplex PCR, yet TCRdb's version contains in-frame clones alone and is incomplete. The table includes approximately 190,000 clones, around 80% detected once. Material for sequencing was peripheral blood. These receptors were taken from a human donor with acute or convalescent COVID-19. The donor label of this sample is uncertain.

The table lists this clone with a few counts. The rearrangement links TRBV28 to TRBJ1-1, with D maybe TRBD1 (5 bases). This CDR3 is 14 amino acids long. Germline lookup yields CDR1 MDHEN and CDR2 SYDVKM. V lost 5 bases and J 4 bases, leaving 14 bases between the germline ends. This CDR3 is CASSPGGGGTEAFF. CDR3 nucleotide sequence: TGTGCCAGCAGTCCGGGTGGGGGGGGCACTGAAGCTTTCTTT.

The rearrangement links TRBV5-1 to TRBJ2-2; perhaps TRBD1 as D (6 bases). Trimming took 1 base from V and 5 from J, leaving 12 bases between them. The CDR3 runs to 15 residues. Germline-derived CDR1 and CDR2 are SGHRS and YFSETQ. CDR3 sequence (DNA): TGCGCCAGCAGCTTGCAGGGGTCGGGGACCGGGGAGCTGTTTTTT. This gives the protein CASSLQGSGTGELFF.

This clone was counted between two and nine times. The V and J genes are TRBV19 and TRBJ2-1; 9 nucleotides match TRBD1. Trimming removed 6 bases from V and 6 bases from J; junction bases left unmatched: 9. The CDR3 contains 15 residues. CDR1 is LNHDA and CDR2 is SQIVND in the germline V gene (reference sequence). CDR3 region: CASRQGQGVGNEQFF. CDR3 coding DNA: TGTGCCAGTAGGCAGGGACAGGGAGTAGGCAATGAGCAGTTCTTC.

This clone was recorded only once. The chain uses TRBV7-2 and TRBJ1-6, with D perhaps matching TRBD1 (6 bases). The CDR3 totals 15 residues. V lost 5 bases and J lost 7, with 15 bases in between. CDR1 and CDR2 from the germline V gene are SGHTA and FQGNSA. CDR3 sequence: CASSHREGVNSPLHF. DNA of the CDR3: TGTGCCAGCAGCCACAGGGAGGGCGTGAATTCACCCCTCCACTTT. The entire variable domain, with the rest obtained from reference TRBV7-2 and TRBJ1-6, is as follows: GAGVSQSPSNKVTEKGKDVELRCDPISGHTALYWYRQSLGQGLEFLIYFQGNSAPDKSGLPSDRFSAERTGGSVSTLTIQRTQQEDSAVYLCASSHREGVNSPLHFGNGTRLTVT.

CDR3 in amino acids: CASSQAGGRTEAFF. In nucleotides, the CDR3 is TGTGCCAGCAGCCAAGCCGGGGGGCGGACTGAAGCTTTCTTT. This rearrangement joins TRBV3-1 (or the pseudogene TRBV3-2) to TRBJ1-1; D is perhaps TRBD1 (6 bases). Per germline, CDR1 LGHDT and CDR2 YNNKEL (reference sequence). V lost 1 base to trimming and J lost 5 bases, with 11 bases between them. The CDR3 has 14 amino acids.

J is TRBJ2-3 and V is TRBV9; 10 nucleotides match TRBD1. Trimming removed 3 bases from V and 2 bases from J; junction bases left unmatched: 9. Germline V gives CDR1 SGDLS, CDR2 YYNGEE. The CDR3 runs to 17 residues. The CDR3: CASSGFDRGRVTDTQYF. The CDR3 DNA reads TGTGCCAGCAGCGGTTTCGACAGGGGGCGGGTCACAGATACGCAGTATTTT.

V and J are TRBV10-1 and TRBJ2-7; 7 bases match TRBD1. The V gene end was trimmed by 6 bases and the J gene end by 1 base; junction bases not matched to a gene: 6. CDR1 WNHNN and CDR2 SYGVQD come from the germline V gene (reference sequence). The CDR3 has 14 residues. The CDR3 DNA reads as TGCGCCAGCAGACGACAGGGTATATCCTACGAGCAGTACTTC. It is translated as CASRRQGISYEQYF.

The chain recombines TRBV28 with TRBJ2-7; tentative D call: TRBD2 (5 bases). This CDR3 is 11 amino acids long. V was shortened by 3 bases and J by 6 bases, with 6 bases between the two germline ends. CDR1 is MDHEN, CDR2 SYDVKM, per germline. CDR3 in DNA: TGTGCCAGCAGTTTTCGGGGCGAGCAGTACTTC. Its protein is CASSFRGEQYF. Based on the CDR3 plus reference TRBV28 and TRBJ2-7, the full variable domain is DVKVTQSSRYLVKRTGEKVFLECVQDMDHENMFWYRQDPGLGLRLIYFSYDVKMKEKGDIPEGYSVSREKKERFSLILESASTNQTSMYLCASSFRGEQYFGPGTRLTVT.

This chain connects TRBV12-3 or TRBV12-4 to TRBJ1-1, with D perhaps matching TRBD1 (6 bases). The CDR3 loop spans 11 amino acids. Trimming removed 7 bases at V and 8 bases at J, with 11 bases between. The CDR3 DNA is TGTGCCAGCATTACAGGGCGGGAAGCTTTCTTT. This sequence encodes CASITGREAFF.

The J gene is TRBJ2-7, the V gene TRBV25-1; 10 nucleotides line up with TRBD2. Germline V CDR1 and CDR2: MGHDK, SYGVNS. V dropped 7 bases and J dropped 4; count of bases not matched to a gene: 7. The CDR3 is made up of 14 amino acids. CDR3 residues: CASKGGTSAYEQYF. CDR3 DNA: TGTGCCAGCAAAGGAGGGACTAGCGCTTACGAGCAGTACTTC.

The chain couples TRBV28 to TRBJ2-5; 10 nucleotides align to TRBD1. Germline V CDR1 and CDR2: MDHEN, SYDVKM. This CDR3 is 16 amino acids long. V lost 1 base, J lost 3 bases, and 5 bases stayed unmatched. The CDR3 DNA sequence: TGTGCCAGCAGTTTATCTGGGACAGGGGTGAAAGAGACCCAGTACTTC. Its protein product is CASSLSGTGVKETQYF. The full variable domain, rest sourced from reference TRBV28 and TRBJ2-5, is DVKVTQSSRYLVKRTGEKVFLECVQDMDHENMFWYRQDPGLGLRLIYFSYDVKMKEKGDIPEGYSVSREKKERFSLILESASTNQTSMYLCASSLSGTGVKETQYFGPGTRLLVL.

The chain carries TRBV30 and TRBJ1-5; 7 nucleotides match TRBD1. In germline, CDR1 is GTSNPN, CDR2 SVGIG (reference sequence). V shed 5 bases, J shed 0 bases, and the junction held 1 base outside the gene matches. The CDR3 consists of 13 residues. The CDR3 here is CAWGQDSNQPQHF. CDR3 DNA sequence: TGTGCCTGGGGACAGGATAGCAATCAGCCCCAGCATTTT.

This rearrangement joins TRBV5-8 to TRBJ1-4; TRBD1 agrees at 7 bases. CDR3 length equals 14 residues. The V and J ends lost 0 bases and 6 bases, in that order; junction bases with no gene match: 2. Per germline, CDR1 SGHTS and CDR2 YDEGEE. The CDR3 DNA is TGTGCCAGCAGCTTGGGACAGGGCTATGAAAAACTGTTTTTT. Its translation: CASSLGQGYEKLFF. The full variable domain, rest sourced from reference TRBV5-8 and TRBJ1-4, is EAGVTQSPTHLIKTRGQQATLRCSPISGHTSVYWYQQALGLGLQFLLWYDEGEERNRGNFPPRFSGRQFPNYSSELNVNALELEDSALYLCASSLGQGYEKLFFGSGTQLSVL.

The chain uses TRBV25-1 and TRBJ2-1; 9 positions match TRBD1. This CDR3 spans 14 amino acids. CDR1 is MGHDK, CDR2 SYGVNS, per germline. Trimming removed 4 bases from V and 6 bases from J; junction bases left unmatched: 4. The CDR3 region is CASSGDREANEQFF. CDR3 nucleotides: TGTGCCAGCAGTGGGGACAGGGAAGCCAATGAGCAGTTCTTC.

This chain uses TRBV27 with TRBJ1-2; 8 bases agree with TRBD1. CDR1 and CDR2 (germline): MNHEY, SMNVEV (reference sequence). The V segment lost 5 bases and the J segment 2 bases; nucleotides outside the gene matches: 4. This CDR3 has 14 amino acids. DNA for the CDR3: TGTGCCAGCAGTCCAGGGGGCAGGAACTATGGCTACACCTTC. This translates into CASSPGGRNYGYTF.

This chain links TRBV30 with TRBJ2-6, with a tentative D call TRBD1 (5 bases). From germline, CDR1 is GTSNPN and CDR2 SVGIG (reference sequence). Deletions cut 5 bases from V and 3 bases from J, with 11 bases between. CDR3 length equals 14 residues. The CDR3 loop is CAWGSGRGANVLTF. CDR3 sequence (DNA): TGTGCCTGGGGATCAGGGCGTGGGGCCAACGTCCTGACTTTC.

This clone came up many times. The chain employs TRBV14 and TRBJ1-4, with D unclear. The CDR3 consists of 13 residues. The germline V and J ends were trimmed by 4 bases and 5 bases, with 8 bases remaining between them. Germline V lookup: CDR1 SGHDN, CDR2 FVKESK. The CDR3 DNA reads TGTGCCAGCAGCCGCGGGTTCAATGAAAAACTGTTTTTT. This encodes CASSRGFNEKLFF.

The rearrangement uses TRBV6-1 and TRBJ1-5, with a possible D match to TRBD1 (5 bases). The CDR3 is 15 amino acids. CDR1 and CDR2 from the germline V gene are MNHNS and SASEGT. V lost 3 bases, J lost 2 bases, and 11 bases lay in between. The CDR3 DNA sequence: TGTGCCAGCAGTGAGCAAGGGGATGGCAATCAGCCCCAGCATTTT. As protein: CASSEQGDGNQPQHF.